A single sample is the source of the 13 T cell receptor beta chains below, sequenced in a study of T-cell memory formation after mild COVID-19. TCRdb reprocessed the 5' RACE reads via MiXCR and lists one record per CDR3 protein. The table shows approximately 12,000 distinct CDR3 sequences, with around 13% occurring only once. The specimen sequenced was PBMCs or a T cell subset sorted from them (not recorded which). These receptor sequences come from a man younger than 30 who had mild COVID-19 (a few samples of this study predate the infection). Cell type and time point are not known.

The table lists this clonotype with many counts. The CDR3 coding sequence is TGTGCCAGTACCATCTCTGGGGCCAACGTCCTGACTTTC. It is translated as CASTISGANVLTF. The rearrangement joins TRBV19 to TRBJ2-6, with no clear D. CDR3 length: 13 residues. Trimming cost V 7 bases and J 0 bases, with 4 bases left between them. Germline assignment: CDR1 LNHDA and CDR2 SQIVND (reference sequence).

This clonotype was seen many times. The chain combines TRBV29-1 with TRBJ1-2; 7 bases are shared with TRBD1. This CDR3 has 14 residues. J was trimmed by 8 bases and V by 7 bases; bases with no gene match: 16. The V gene's germline CDR1 is SQVTM and CDR2 ANQGSEA. The CDR3, as DNA: TGCAGCGCCTCTCCGACAGGGCGGTTTGGAGGCTACACCTTC. This codes for CSASPTGRFGGYTF.

The table lists this clonotype with many counts. The chain recombines TRBV7-2 with TRBJ2-3, with TRBD2 matching over 8 bases. Germline loops: CDR1 SGHTA, CDR2 FQGNSA. The V gene end was trimmed by 1 base and the J gene end by 2 bases; junction bases not matched to a gene: 5. The CDR3 extends over 16 amino acids. As DNA, the CDR3 is TGTGCCAGCAGCTTAGGCAGCGGGGGAGTCACAGATACGCAGTATTTT. This gives the protein CASSLGSGGVTDTQYF. The full variable domain, rest sourced from reference TRBV7-2 and TRBJ2-3, is GAGVSQSPSNKVTEKGKDVELRCDPISGHTALYWYRQSLGQGLEFLIYFQGNSAPDKSGLPSDRFSAERTGGSVSTLTIQRTQQEDSAVYLCASSLGSGGVTDTQYFGPGTRLTVL.

The rearrangement uses TRBV5-1 and TRBJ2-1, with D uncertain. Trimming stripped 2 bases from V and 7 bases from J, with 7 bases between. There are 12 residues in the CDR3. Germline V gives CDR1 SGHRS, CDR2 YFSETQ. The CDR3 coding sequence is TGCGCCAGCAGCTTCGAAGGGAATGAGCAGTTCTTC. Encoded protein: CASSFEGNEQFF.

This clonotype was detected many times. The chain employs TRBV4-1 and TRBJ2-1; 10 positions match TRBD2. The CDR3 sequence is 16 residues long. Losses at the gene ends were 3 bases for V and 5 bases for J; bases not matched to a gene: 7. The germline V gene encodes CDR1 MGHRA and CDR2 YSYEKL. In nucleotides, the CDR3 is TGCGCCAGCAGCCATCCAGCGGGGGGGCCTGACAATGAGCAGTTCTTC. Residues: CASSHPAGGPDNEQFF.

This clonotype was counted ten times or more. The V and J genes are TRBV4-2 and TRBJ2-2; D perhaps matches TRBD2 (6 bases). Trimming stripped 0 bases from V and 0 bases from J, with 17 bases between. The CDR3 extends over 19 amino acids. CDR1 is LGHNA, CDR2 YNFKEQ, per germline. This CDR3 is CASSQDTSGTGSNTGELFF. The CDR3 nucleotides read TGTGCCAGCAGCCAAGATACTTCCGGGACTGGATCGAACACCGGGGAGCTGTTTTTT.

This clonotype has a count of ten or more. The CDR3 coding sequence is TGTGCCAGCAGCCCCACCGGGACAGTCCTCCAAGAGACCCAGTACTTC. It codes for CASSPTGTVLQETQYF. The V gene is TRBV7-9, the J gene TRBJ2-5; 7 positions agree with TRBD1. Germline V gives CDR1 SEHNR, CDR2 FQNEAQ (reference sequence). The trim removed 5 bases at V and 1 base at J, leaving 10 bases unmatched. CDR3 size: 16 residues.

This clonotype was counted at least ten times. V gene TRBV4-1 combines with J gene TRBJ1-2, with D possibly TRBD1 on 5 matching bases. The CDR3 is 18 residues long. The ends were cut back, 4 bases at V and 4 bases at J, with 25 bases in the middle. Germline lookup yields CDR1 MGHRA and CDR2 YSYEKL. CDR3 nucleotides: TGCGCCAGCAGCCTATATCGGATACAGACAGAAAACTCCTATGGCTACACCTTC. Translation gives CASSLYRIQTENSYGYTF.

This clonotype is large in the sample. The chain uses TRBV25-1 and TRBJ2-1; D ambiguous. The CDR3 has 14 amino acids. Trimming cost V 5 bases and J 3 bases, with 11 bases left between them. Germline lookup yields CDR1 MGHDK and CDR2 SYGVNS. CDR3 DNA: TGTGCCAGCAGTCAGTCCGACTTCTACAATGAGCAGTTCTTC. It is translated as CASSQSDFYNEQFF.

This clonotype was counted many times. This sequence joins TRBV7-2 and TRBJ2-5; D gene uncertain. Trimming left V 4 bases short and J 5 bases short, with 11 bases between. Germline CDR1 SGHTA, CDR2 FQGNSA. The CDR3 consists of 13 residues. The CDR3 protein is CASSSRGWETQYF. The CDR3 region has the DNA TGTGCCAGCAGCTCACGTGGGTGGGAGACCCAGTACTTC.

This clonotype was picked up many times. This sequence joins TRBV10-3 and TRBJ2-7; TRBD1 matches 10 bases. In germline, CDR1 is ENHRY, CDR2 SYGVKD. The V segment lost 10 bases and the J segment 2 bases; nucleotides outside the gene matches: 11. This CDR3 is built from 15 residues. CDR3 in amino acids: CATGQGGPGAYEQYF. The CDR3 bases are TGTGCCACCGGACAGGGGGGCCCTGGGGCCTACGAGCAGTACTTC.

This clonotype has only a few counts. This sequence joins TRBV24-1 and TRBJ1-2; D remains ambiguous. This CDR3 spans 12 amino acids. V dropped 4 bases and J dropped 4 bases, with 6 bases sitting between them. Per germline, CDR1 KGHDR and CDR2 SFDVKD. This CDR3 is CATSEGRYGYTF. The CDR3 DNA reads as TGTGCCACCAGTGAGGGCCGCTATGGCTACACCTTC.

This clonotype was counted ten times or more. The chain couples TRBV6-6 to TRBJ1-1, with no clear D. The germline V and J ends were trimmed by 2 bases and 5 bases, with 9 bases remaining between them. The CDR3 consists of 13 residues. Germline V gene sequence: CDR1 MNHNY, CDR2 SVGAGI (reference sequence). The CDR3 spells CASSYRRRTEAFF. CDR3 sequence (DNA): TGTGCCAGCAGTTACCGGCGGAGAACTGAAGCTTTCTTT.